This section outlines one T cell receptor (beta chain) sequence together with its context. The antigen is undetermined. It may be a read error: a sequence one base away is much more abundant. The entry originates in a study of T cells in Graves' hyperthyroidism and ophthalmopathy. The study, taken as a whole, reports: Ophthalmopathy stood apart from stable hyperthyroidism in a 13 V-J model. The model made its ophthalmopathy prediction, and onset followed a median about 6 months later.

The CDR3 is made up of 16 amino acids. Germline V CDR1 and CDR2: SGHTA, FQGNSA. V shed 4 bases and J shed 0 bases, with 13 bases lying between them. Amplification yielded TCR beta CDR3 regions, with RNA transcripts as the source. Carried out on the TCR CDR3, a first-round RT-PCR used the HTBI primer set. TCRdb analysed the multiplex PCR reads with MiXCR anew, one entry per CDR3 protein. This table holds 480,000 or so distinct CDR3 sequences, about an eighth found once. Hyperthyroidism had been newly diagnosed in patients aged 18 to 65, and its duration was under 2 months. The PBMCs studied were ones that came from roughly 9.1 ml fresh peripheral blood.

This clonotype was obtained from a woman aged 18-30 years with Graves' hyperthyroidism. The chain uses TRBV7-2 and TRBJ1-5; D may be TRBD1 (5 bases). Sequencing was carried out using blood. The CDR3 reads CASSSFGQGSNQPQHF. The CDR3 DNA sequence: TGTGCCAGCAGCTCATTCGGTCAGGGTAGCAATCAGCCCCAGCATTTT.